Each of the 9 T cell receptor beta chains below was sequenced from the same sample in a study of vaccination and CD4 T cells after COVID-19. Sample treatment: approximately nine-day PBMC culture with coronavirus spike peptide pools or control peptides (ViraFEST assay). Oncomine TCR Beta short-read sequencing was applied to DNA from cultured CD4+ T cells. Using its own MiXCR run on the PCR reads, TCRdb lists one record per CDR3 protein. Of around 12,000 distinct CDR3 sequences in the sample, approximately 53% were seen once. These receptors are not linked to any known antigen. Material: CD4+ T cells from blood, cultured in vitro. These receptors were obtained from a human donor who had recovered from COVID-19.

The rearrangement joins TRBV15 to TRBJ2-1, with 9 bases matching TRBD2. The CDR3 is 14 residues long. The germline V gene encodes CDR1 LNHNV and CDR2 YYDKDF (reference sequence). Unmatched junction bases numbered 2, after V lost 8 bases and J lost 0 bases. CDR3 in amino acids: CATVSGGSYNEQFF. CDR3 coding DNA: TGTGCCACCGTTAGCGGGGGCTCCTACAATGAGCAGTTCTTC. The full variable domain, with the rest looked up from reference TRBV15 and TRBJ2-1, is DAMVIQNPRYQVTQFGKPVTLSCSQTLNHNVMYWYQQKSSQAPKLLFHYYDKDFNNEADTPDNFQSRRPNTSFCFLDIRSPGLGDTAMYLCATVSGGSYNEQFFGPGTRLTVL.

This clonotype was observed a handful of times. The chain couples TRBV20-1 to TRBJ1-1; possibly TRBD1 for D (5 bases). The CDR3 is made up of 15 amino acids. The V gene's germline CDR1 is DFQATT and CDR2 SNEGSKA (reference sequence). V lost 5 bases, J lost 0 bases, and 16 bases lay in between. This CDR3 reads CSARPRGQLNTEAFF. The CDR3 bases are TGCAGTGCTCGCCCTAGGGGCCAGTTGAACACTGAAGCTTTCTTT.

This clonotype was seen more than once but under ten times. The chain carries TRBV7-9 and TRBJ1-2, with D possibly being TRBD1 (5 bases). V was pared by 1 base and J by 8 bases, with 17 bases between. Germline CDR1 SEHNR, CDR2 FQNEAQ (reference sequence). This CDR3 is 15 amino acids long. CDR3 region: CASSLESTGREGYTF. In nucleotides, the CDR3 is TGTGCCAGCAGCTTAGAGAGCACAGGCAGAGAGGGCTACACCTTC.

The sample holds a few counts of this clonotype. The rearrangement uses TRBV6-1 and TRBJ1-1; D is unclear. Trimming took off 2 bases at V and 4 bases at J, with 8 bases between the two ends. In germline, CDR1 is MNHNS, CDR2 SASEGT. This CDR3 contains 13 residues. The CDR3 is CASSELVGTEAFF. The CDR3 DNA reads TGTGCCAGCAGTGAATTAGTGGGCACTGAAGCTTTCTTT.

This chain connects TRBV7-2 to TRBJ1-2; D remains ambiguous. Germline V gene sequence: CDR1 SGHTA, CDR2 FQGNSA. The length of the CDR3 is 14 residues. V was trimmed by 2 bases and J by 0 bases, leaving 7 bases between them. CDR3: CASSLMRANYGYTF. In DNA, the CDR3 is TGTGCCAGCAGCTTAATGCGTGCTAACTATGGCTACACCTTC.

The J gene is TRBJ2-5, the V gene TRBV10-3, with D tentatively TRBD2 (6 bases). The length of the CDR3 is 15 residues. Looked up from germline, CDR1 is ENHRY and CDR2 is SYGVKD. The ends were cut back, 6 bases at V and 1 base at J, with 15 bases in the middle. The CDR3 DNA follows: TGTGCCATCAGGGGCGACCGGGGGACCCAAGAGACCCAGTACTTC. This sequence encodes CAIRGDRGTQETQYF.

The chain couples TRBV6-1 to TRBJ1-1; D is perhaps TRBD1 (6 bases). This CDR3 comprises 16 residues. Germline V lookup: CDR1 MNHNS, CDR2 SASEGT. V shed 3 bases and J shed 5 bases, with 19 bases lying between them. In DNA, the CDR3 is TGTGCCAGCAGTGAGCTTTCCGGGACACGGAGAACTGAAGCTTTCTTT. Translated, it gives CASSELSGTRRTEAFF.

There are a few counts of this clonotype. The rearrangement joins TRBV7-6 to TRBJ1-1; TRBD1 might be the D (5 bases). Trimming took 2 bases from V and 7 from J, leaving 14 bases between them. The germline gives CDR1 SGHVS, CDR2 FNYEAQ. CDR3 length: 14 residues. The CDR3 protein is CASSLRDEGGEAFF. CDR3 nucleotide sequence: TGTGCCAGCAGCTTAAGGGACGAGGGAGGTGAAGCTTTCTTT.

This clonotype was seen once. The chain joins TRBV20-1 to TRBJ2-3; 10 positions match TRBD2. Trimming at V came to 5 bases and at J to 2 bases, leaving 13 bases not matched to a gene. Germline assignment: CDR1 DFQATT and CDR2 SNEGSKA (reference sequence). This CDR3 region has 17 residues. In nucleotides, the CDR3 is TGCAGTGCTCCACCTGGGCTAGCGGGAGCTAACACAGATACGCAGTATTTT. As protein: CSAPPGLAGANTDTQYF.